These 29 T cell receptor beta chains share one sample of origin, sequenced in a study of control samples from healthy donors and cancer patients (dated by TCRdb to 2018 to 2020). Libraries came from the immunoSEQ multiplex PCR assay. As stored in TCRdb, this immuneACCESS dataset retains in-frame rearrangements with V and J assigned. A fraction of the clones does not appear; measured against another copy, unresolved V genes explain less than half of the discrepancy, and the remainder lacks a known reason. For this sample the table gives about 130,000 clones, of which over 75% were detected only once. The biggest ten clones account for under 2% of the sample. The sample was blood. Receptors were obtained from a man aged 18 to 30 in good health.

The chain is built from TRBV9 and TRBJ1-3, with TRBD1 matching over 9 bases. J gave up 4 bases and V 3 bases, and 14 bases lay outside the gene matches. Germline V gene data show CDR1 as SGDLS and CDR2 as YYNGEE. This CDR3 has 18 residues. The DNA of the CDR3 is TGTGCCAGCAGCGGGGGGGACAGGGTAAATTCTCCAGGAAACACCATATATTTT. Translation gives CASSGGDRVNSPGNTIYF.

This chain connects TRBV6-1 to TRBJ2-1, with 7 bases aligning to TRBD2. This CDR3 contains 19 residues. The ends lost 4 bases at V and 0 bases at J; junction bases unmatched: 15. The germline CDR1 and CDR2 sequences are MNHNS and SASEGT. The CDR3 reads CASSGGGRATQSSYNEQFF. The CDR3, as DNA: TGTGCCAGCAGTGGGGGGGGGAGGGCCACCCAAAGCTCCTACAATGAGCAGTTCTTC.

This clone was seen only once. V usage is TRBV27 and J usage is TRBJ1-5; D is uncertain. The CDR3 totals 14 residues. CDR1 is MNHEY, CDR2 SMNVEV, per germline (reference sequence). Trimming pared 2 bases from V and 2 bases from J, leaving 7 bases between. The chain's CDR3 is CASSLQRGNQPQHF. The CDR3 DNA is TGTGCCAGCAGTTTACAGAGGGGCAATCAGCCCCAGCATTTT.

This clone appeared a single time. The chain couples TRBV3-1 (or the pseudogene TRBV3-2) to TRBJ2-7; D is unresolved. CDR1 and CDR2 (germline): LGHDT, YNNKEL (reference sequence). V was cut by 6 bases and J by 6 bases, with 9 bases left in between. The CDR3 totals 11 residues. CDR3 residues: CASSQQLEQYF. The CDR3 nucleotides are TGTGCCAGCAGTCAACAACTCGAGCAGTACTTC.

In this sample, this clone turned up a few times. V and J are TRBV28 and TRBJ2-1; 16 nucleotides line up with TRBD2. There are 18 residues in the CDR3. V shed 5 bases, J shed 7 bases, and the junction held 11 bases outside the gene matches. Germline V lookup: CDR1 MDHEN, CDR2 SYDVKM. The CDR3 loop is CASSATGTSGRAGNEQFF. The CDR3 DNA reads TGTGCCAGCAGTGCCACCGGGACTAGCGGGAGGGCCGGTAATGAGCAGTTCTTC.

This sequence joins TRBV10-2 and TRBJ2-2; 8 nucleotides line up with TRBD2. V was clipped by 6 bases and J by 7 bases; unmatched bases: 19. The CDR3 has 18 amino acids. Germline CDR1 and CDR2: WSHSY and SAAADI. The CDR3 reads CASSRQTRDPRGGGELFF. CDR3 in DNA: TGCGCCAGCAGCCGCCAAACCCGGGACCCTCGGGGGGGCGGGGAGCTGTTTTTT.

The CDR3 DNA sequence: TGTGCCAGCGAACGGGGGACTGAAGCTTTCTTT. Amino acid sequence: CASERGTEAFF. The chain couples TRBV6-5 to TRBJ1-1; tentative D call: TRBD1 (5 bases). This CDR3 is built from 11 residues. The V end was cut by 8 bases, the J end by 5 bases, with 9 bases between. Germline values: CDR1 MNHEY, CDR2 SVGAGI.

The rearrangement joins TRBV5-1 to TRBJ1-6, with 7 bases lining up with TRBD1. Germline values: CDR1 SGHRS, CDR2 YFSETQ. This CDR3 region has 16 residues. Trimming cost V 1 base and J 7 bases; bases outside gene matches: 8. The DNA of the CDR3 is TGCGCCAGCAGCTTGTACATCGGCAGGGGGAATTCACCCCTCCACTTT. This translates into CASSLYIGRGNSPLHF.

This clone has a handful of counts. The chain has TRBV6-5 and TRBJ2-3; 8 bases match TRBD1. There are 15 residues in the CDR3. J was trimmed by 2 bases and V by 7 bases; bases with no gene match: 8. The germline CDR1 and CDR2 sequences are MNHEY and SVGAGI. The DNA of the CDR3 is TGTGCCAGCACTTCAGGGCAGGGGGCCACAGATACGCAGTATTTT. Translation gives CASTSGQGATDTQYF.

The rearrangement joins TRBV5-8 to TRBJ2-2; perhaps TRBD1 as D (6 bases). CDR3 size: 15 residues. Germline V lookup: CDR1 SGHTS, CDR2 YDEGEE. Trimming pared 5 bases from V and 1 base from J, leaving 12 bases between. CDR3 in amino acids: CASRASRGNTGELFF. For the CDR3, the DNA is TGTGCCAGCAGGGCGAGCAGGGGGAACACCGGGGAGCTGTTTTTT.

The gene calls are TRBV7-6 and TRBJ2-7, with 7 bases fitting TRBD2. This CDR3 has 16 residues. The germline CDR1 and CDR2 sequences are SGHVS and FNYEAQ. After removal of 2 bases from V and 2 bases from J, the junction contained 9 bases not matched to a gene. In nucleotides, the CDR3 is TGTGCCAGCAGCTTATTTCGCAGGGAGGGGACCTACGAGCAGTACTTC. Its translation: CASSLFRREGTYEQYF.

The table lists this clone with a few counts. This chain connects TRBV5-4 to TRBJ2-1; 15 bases match TRBD2. Germline loops: CDR1 SGHNT, CDR2 YYREEE (reference sequence). CDR3 length equals 18 residues. The ends lost 3 bases at V and 0 bases at J; junction bases unmatched: 4. This CDR3 is CASSSGTSGRSSYNEQFF. As DNA, the CDR3 is TGTGCCAGCAGCTCCGGGACTAGCGGGAGGAGCTCCTACAATGAGCAGTTCTTC.

The rearrangement joins TRBV29-1 to TRBJ2-7; D remains ambiguous. Trimming stripped 3 bases from V and 5 bases from J, with 8 bases between. The CDR3 is 11 amino acids. Germline values: CDR1 SQVTM, CDR2 ANQGSEA. The CDR3 DNA follows: TGCAGCGTTGATTCCAGCCACGAGCAGTACTTC. Translated, it gives CSVDSSHEQYF.

The chain uses TRBV4-1 and TRBJ1-2; the D gene is possibly TRBD1 (6 bases). The CDR3 is 15 residues long. CDR1 is MGHRA and CDR2 is YSYEKL in the germline V gene. Between the trimmed V and J ends, which lost 0 bases and 5 bases, there was a span of 13 bases. CDR3 nucleotides: TGCGCCAGCAGCCAAGATTGGCCAGGGGAATATGGCTACACCTTC. It yields the protein CASSQDWPGEYGYTF.

This clone was seen more than once but under ten times. This chain connects TRBV5-3 to TRBJ1-1, with D hard to call. TRBV5-3 is assigned to the ORF class and has an uncertain function. Trimming took 2 bases from V and 1 from J, leaving 6 bases between them. The CDR3 totals 13 residues. The CDR3 DNA follows: TGTGCCAGAAGCTTAGTTGAGAACACTGAAGCTTTCTTT. Its protein is CARSLVENTEAFF.

The V gene is TRBV30, the J gene TRBJ1-2; D is possibly TRBD1 (5 bases). CDR1 GTSNPN and CDR2 SVGIG come from the germline V gene (reference sequence). V was pared by 1 base and J by 5 bases, with 17 bases between. This CDR3 is built from 15 residues. In nucleotides, the CDR3 is TGTGCCTGGAGTGCCCTAGGGGCGGGTACTTATGGCTACACCTTC. Protein product: CAWSALGAGTYGYTF.

The genes are TRBV7-7 and TRBJ2-2; the D call may be TRBD1 or TRBD2 (5 bases each). Trimming shortened V by 3 bases and J by 3 bases, and 11 bases separated the two germline ends. CDR1 SSHAT and CDR2 FNYEAQ come from the germline V gene (reference sequence). The CDR3 runs to 15 residues. The CDR3 DNA reads as TGTGCCAGCAGCTTTATCGGGGACGACACCGGGGAGCTGTTTTTT. This translates into CASSFIGDDTGELFF.

The rearrangement links TRBV2 to TRBJ1-1; D gene unclear. The CDR3 runs to 11 residues. Germline-derived CDR1 and CDR2 are SNHLY and FYNNEI. V lost 7 bases, J lost 6 bases, and 9 bases lay in between. The DNA for the CDR3 is TGTGCCAGCACCCTTGGGGCTGAAGCTTTCTTT. This sequence encodes CASTLGAEAFF.

The CDR3 is CSASPHQDSVNSPLHF. Written as DNA, the CDR3 is TGCAGTGCTAGTCCCCACCAAGATTCGGTTAATTCACCCCTCCACTTT. The chain links TRBV20-1 to TRBJ1-6; unclear D gene. V was shortened by 3 bases and J by 6 bases, with 18 bases between the two germline ends. Germline-derived CDR1 and CDR2 are DFQATT and SNEGSKA (reference sequence). This CDR3 is built from 16 residues.

The chain combines TRBV7-2 with TRBJ1-6, with 8 bases aligning to TRBD1. CDR3 length: 17 amino acids. J was trimmed by 2 bases and V by 5 bases; bases with no gene match: 8. CDR1 SGHTA and CDR2 FQGNSA come from the germline V gene. The CDR3 region has the DNA TGTGCCAGCAGCCCCCGGACAGGGAATGCCTATAATTCACCCCTCCACTTT. Amino acids: CASSPRTGNAYNSPLHF.

V and J are TRBV15 and TRBJ1-4; D remains unclear. Trimming shortened V by 0 bases and J by 4 bases, and 6 bases separated the two germline ends. The CDR3 runs 14 residues. In germline, CDR1 is LNHNV, CDR2 YYDKDF (reference sequence). CDR3 DNA: TGTGCCACCAGCAGAGATCGGGGTAATGAAAAACTGTTTTTT. Protein sequence: CATSRDRGNEKLFF.

The chain is built from TRBV7-3 and TRBJ2-1; TRBD1 matches at 8 bases. V trimming: 8 bases; J trimming: 5 bases; junction bases outside the gene matches: 8. Germline CDR1 reads SGHTA; CDR2 reads FQGTGA. The CDR3 has 14 amino acids. DNA of the CDR3: TGTGCCAGCCGTACAGGGGGTGGGAACAATGAGCAGTTCTTC. Protein: CASRTGGGNNEQFF.

The table lists this clone with a count of one. The V gene is TRBV7-2, the J gene TRBJ1-5; no definite D call. The germline V gene encodes CDR1 SGHTA and CDR2 FQGNSA. Trimming took off 5 bases at V and 3 bases at J, with 17 bases between the two ends. The CDR3 sequence is 16 residues long. The CDR3 protein is CASSPVDGGFNQPQHF. The CDR3 bases are TGTGCCAGCAGCCCCGTGGACGGAGGGTTCAATCAGCCCCAGCATTTT.

This chain connects TRBV19 to TRBJ2-7, with 9 bases lining up with TRBD2. Germline V gives CDR1 LNHDA, CDR2 SQIVND (reference sequence). Trimming cost V 4 bases and J 2 bases; bases outside gene matches: 12. The CDR3 is made up of 17 amino acids. CDR3 DNA: TGTGCCAGTAGTACACGCCTAGCGGGAAGGGCTCCCTACGAGCAGTACTTC. This gives the protein CASSTRLAGRAPYEQYF.

J is TRBJ2-3 and V is TRBV30; the D gene could be TRBD1 or TRBD2 (6 bases each). Germline CDR1 reads GTSNPN; CDR2 reads SVGIG (reference sequence). This CDR3 contains 15 residues. The V end lost 4 bases, the J end lost 6 bases, and 20 bases lay between the germline ends. The CDR3 region is CAWKGRDNLRDTQYF. For the CDR3, the DNA is TGTGCCTGGAAAGGGCGGGACAATCTGAGGGATACGCAGTATTTT. Full variable domain (remainder filled in from reference TRBV30 and TRBJ2-3): SQTIHQWPATLVQPVGSPLSLECTVEGTSNPNLYWYRQAAGRGLQLLFYSVGIGQISSEVPQNLSASRPQDRQFILSSKKLLLSDSGFYLCAWKGRDNLRDTQYFGPGTRLTVL.

The chain couples TRBV7-3 to TRBJ2-2; D not certain. With 5 bases removed from V and 1 base from J, the gap between germline ends came to 11 bases. Per germline, CDR1 SGHTA and CDR2 FQGTGA. This CDR3 comprises 15 residues. The CDR3 reads CASSLEAQNTGELFF. The CDR3, as DNA: TGTGCCAGCAGCCTGGAAGCGCAGAACACCGGGGAGCTGTTTTTT.

CDR3 sequence (DNA): TGTGCCAGCAGTCGGGGGGCTTCGTACAATGAGCAGTTCTTC. Translated, it gives CASSRGASYNEQFF. The chain carries TRBV27 and TRBJ2-1; a weak D match, TRBD2 (7 bases). V was trimmed by 5 bases and J by 4 bases, leaving 12 bases between them. The CDR3 loop spans 14 amino acids. Germline CDR1 and CDR2: MNHEY and SMNVEV (reference sequence).

This sequence joins TRBV7-2 and TRBJ1-2; TRBD1 is a possible D gene (6 bases). Trimming stripped 1 base from V and 8 bases from J, with 17 bases between. Germline CDR1 reads SGHTA; CDR2 reads FQGNSA. The CDR3 runs to 15 residues. CDR3 protein: CASSLGGGGEAGYTF. The DNA for the CDR3 is TGTGCCAGCAGCTTAGGGGGTGGGGGCGAGGCGGGCTACACCTTC. Variable domain in full (rest from reference TRBV7-2 and TRBJ1-2): GAGVSQSPSNKVTEKGKDVELRCDPISGHTALYWYRQSLGQGLEFLIYFQGNSAPDKSGLPSDRFSAERTGGSVSTLTIQRTQQEDSAVYLCASSLGGGGEAGYTFGSGTRLTVV.

The gene calls are TRBV4-1 and TRBJ2-7; D unclear. Per germline, CDR1 MGHRA and CDR2 YSYEKL. V dropped 4 bases and J dropped 1 base, with 14 bases sitting between them. This CDR3 has 15 amino acids. CDR3 DNA: TGCGCCAGCAGCCTACGCCTGTCAGTATCCTACGAGCAGTACTTC. It translates to CASSLRLSVSYEQYF.